This TCR beta chain was sequenced in a study of blood T cell repertoires in COVID-19. Germline V lookup: CDR1 LGHNA, CDR2 YSLEER. Trimming removed 1 base from V and 7 bases from J; junction bases left unmatched: 9. CDR3 length: 15 amino acids. The data were produced by immunoSEQ multiplex PCR, yet TCRdb's version contains in-frame clones alone and is incomplete. The sample shows around 620,000 clones, about nine tenths of them seen only once. The chain is built from TRBV4-3 and TRBJ1-2; 7 bases are shared with TRBD1. Sample: peripheral blood. The TCR sequence derives from a young woman with acute or convalescent COVID-19. The CDR3 DNA follows: TGCGCCAGCAGCCAAGGGGCAGGGGGGTTCGGTGGCTACACCTTC. It is translated as CASSQGAGGFGGYTF.